This T cell receptor beta chain was captured by sequencing in a study of T cell repertoires in cytomegalovirus infection. The J segment lost 5 bases and the V segment lost 3 bases, leaving 3 bases of the junction unmatched. This CDR3 region has 14 residues. Per the germline V gene, CDR1 is SEHNR and CDR2 is FQNEAQ (reference sequence). This clonotype was recorded many times. Each CDR3 protein gets one entry after TCRdb re-called the reads with MiXCR. The repertoire holds approximately 630,000 distinct CDR3 sequences, with approximately 25% as singletons. Sequencing was carried out using CD8+ T cells from PBMCs. This sequence joins TRBV7-9 and TRBJ2-5; 10 bases line up with TRBD1. The TCR comes from a human donor in good health (CMV status not recorded). Some clones in this sample may be carry-over from other donors' samples. The CDR3 spells CASSFRTGGETQYF. DNA of the CDR3: TGTGCCAGCAGCTTCCGGACAGGGGGGGAGACCCAGTACTTC.